One and the same sample provided the 25 T cell receptor beta chains below, sequenced in a study of vaccination effects on CD4 cells after COVID-19. The ViraFEST assay expanded antigen-specific CD4+ T cells with viral peptide pools before sequencing. The authors isolated CD4+ T cells after around 9 days of culture. A positive SARS-CoV-2 PCR test fell between March and December 2020. What these receptors recognize is not known. Profiling relied on immunoSEQ multiplex PCR, and the TCRdb table lists in-frame clones only, not all of them. The sample consists of under 70,000 clones, around three quarters of them appearing once. Material: CD4+ T cells from PBMCs cultured with HIV peptides, obtained before COVID-19 vaccination. Indicated subset: HIV-1 Nef peptide pool negative control/reference culture. The receptors here all came from a human donor who had a prior SARS-CoV-2 infection.

This chain connects TRBV20-1 to TRBJ1-2, with TRBD1 identical over 8 bases. Unmatched junction bases numbered 5, after V lost 6 bases and J lost 8 bases. Germline V lookup: CDR1 DFQATT, CDR2 SNEGSKA (reference sequence). The CDR3 has 11 residues. The CDR3 DNA follows: TGCAGTGCGCGGACAGGGTCGGGCTACACCTTC. It codes for CSARTGSGYTF.

This clone was picked up a small number of times. The chain links TRBV4-2 to TRBJ2-3; D perhaps matches TRBD2 (5 bases). The CDR3 has 15 amino acids. V dropped 4 bases and J dropped 6 bases, with 17 bases sitting between them. In germline, CDR1 is LGHNA, CDR2 YNFKEQ. The CDR3 DNA is TGTGCCAGCAGCCGTACGACGGAGGCGTGGGATACGCAGTATTTT. Its translation: CASSRTTEAWDTQYF.

This chain links TRBV7-2 with TRBJ2-7; TRBD2 agrees at 11 bases. Trimming at V came to 2 bases and at J to 4 bases, leaving 16 bases not matched to a gene. The CDR3 has 19 amino acids. CDR1 is SGHTA, CDR2 FQGNSA, per germline. CDR3 in amino acids: CASSLNGQLAGVPSYEQYF. The CDR3 DNA reads as TGTGCCAGCAGCTTAAACGGGCAACTAGCGGGAGTGCCGTCGTACGAGCAGTACTTC.

The chain has TRBV6-2 or TRBV6-3 and TRBJ2-3; 9 bases are shared with TRBD2. Germline-derived CDR1 and CDR2 are MNHEY and SVGEGT. This CDR3 region has 17 residues. V shed 4 bases and J 6 bases; nucleotides not matched to a gene: 14. CDR3 sequence reads: CASSSPVVAGVSDTQYF. DNA of the CDR3: TGTGCCAGCAGTTCCCCCGTGGTAGCGGGAGTCTCGGATACGCAGTATTTT.

The J gene is TRBJ2-6, the V gene TRBV11-2, with TRBD1 matching 8 bases. From germline, CDR1 is SGHAT and CDR2 FQNNGV. This CDR3 contains 16 residues. With 3 bases clipped from V and 2 bases from J, the junction kept 3 bases outside the gene matches. The CDR3 coding sequence is TGTGCCAGCAGCTTTTTCAGGGGGCCTGGGGCCAACGTCCTGACTTTC. It translates to CASSFFRGPGANVLTF.

The chain couples TRBV27 to TRBJ2-2; TRBD2 matches 12 bases. V trimming: 6 bases; J trimming: 0 bases; junction bases outside the gene matches: 2. Germline V gene lookup returns CDR1 MNHEY and CDR2 SMNVEV (reference sequence). This CDR3 is 16 amino acids long. The CDR3, as DNA: TGTGCCAGCAGGAGACTAGCGGGAGCGAACACCGGGGAGCTGTTTTTT. It translates to CASRRLAGANTGELFF.

The V and J genes are TRBV4-2 and TRBJ2-1; 8 bases line up with TRBD2. The CDR3 loop spans 15 amino acids. Trimming at V came to 4 bases and at J to 10 bases, leaving 12 bases not matched to a gene. Per the germline V gene, CDR1 is LGHNA and CDR2 is YNFKEQ. CDR3 bases: TGTGCCAGCAGCCTGGATAACGGGGGGGGTAGGGAGCAGTTCTTC. Its protein is CASSLDNGGGREQFF.

V gene TRBV9 combines with J gene TRBJ1-2, with D perhaps matching TRBD1 (6 bases). V was pared by 4 bases and J by 0 bases, with 25 bases between. Germline V CDR1 and CDR2: SGDLS, YYNGEE. This CDR3 is 19 amino acids long. The CDR3 here is CASSPGSGAMLLANYGYTF. The CDR3 DNA sequence: TGTGCCAGCAGCCCCGGGTCAGGGGCCATGCTATTAGCTAACTATGGCTACACCTTC.

This rearrangement joins TRBV5-1 to TRBJ2-1; a possible D gene is TRBD2 (5 bases). Germline CDR1 and CDR2: SGHRS and YFSETQ. V was clipped by 4 bases and J by 10 bases, with 18 bases between them. The CDR3 has 14 amino acids. This CDR3 reads CASSPTILGWEQFF. In DNA form, the CDR3 reads TGCGCCAGCAGCCCGACTATCCTGGGTTGGGAGCAGTTCTTC.

DNA for the CDR3: TGTGCCAGCATGACAGGGTGGCAAGAGACCCAGTACTTC. Its translation is CASMTGWQETQYF. The rearrangement joins TRBV2 to TRBJ2-5; 7 bases match TRBD1. After removal of 7 bases from V and 2 bases from J, the junction contained 4 bases not matched to a gene. CDR1 is SNHLY and CDR2 is FYNNEI in the germline V gene. CDR3 length equals 13 residues.

The genes are TRBV19 and TRBJ2-1; D gene unclear. The CDR3 loop spans 15 amino acids. Trimming left V 3 bases short and J 9 bases short, with 18 bases between. Germline V gene sequence: CDR1 LNHDA, CDR2 SQIVND (reference sequence). In DNA, the CDR3 is TGTGCCAGTAGTATGTACGTGACCGGGCTTGGTGAGCAGTTCTTC. Translating it yields CASSMYVTGLGEQFF.

The genes are TRBV29-1 and TRBJ2-3; 10 bases map to TRBD1. V gave up 6 bases and J gave up 5 bases; unmatched junction bases: 11. Germline V CDR1 and CDR2: SQVTM, ANQGSEA. The CDR3 runs 15 residues. CDR3 DNA sequence: TGCAGCGTCCGGCGCGGGACAGGGGTTGGAGATACGCAGTATTTT. Translation: CSVRRGTGVGDTQYF.

The count of this clone is one. J is TRBJ2-2 and V is TRBV11-3; D is uncertain. CDR3 length: 12 amino acids. Germline CDR1 reads SGHNT; CDR2 reads YENEEA. Trimming removed 5 bases from V and 7 bases from J, with 8 bases in between. DNA of the CDR3: TGTGCCAGCAGCAAGCGTGGCGGGGAGCTGTTTTTT. Translated, it gives CASSKRGGELFF. Variable domain in full (rest from reference TRBV11-3 and TRBJ2-2): EAGVVQSPRYKIIEKKQPVAFWCNPISGHNTLYWYLQNLGQGPELLIRYENEEAVDDSQLPKDRFSAERLKGVDSTLKIQPAELGDSAVYLCASSKRGGELFFGEGSRLTVL.

V gene TRBV27 combines with J gene TRBJ2-2; D is tentatively TRBD1 or TRBD2 (6 bases each). CDR1 and CDR2 from the germline V gene are MNHEY and SMNVEV (reference sequence). The germline V and J ends were trimmed by 3 bases and 3 bases, with 17 bases remaining between them. This CDR3 spans 17 amino acids. The CDR3 region is CASSFMWGAGDTGELFF. The CDR3 DNA is TGTGCCAGCAGTTTTATGTGGGGGGCAGGCGACACCGGGGAGCTGTTTTTT.

This clone has only a few counts. This chain links TRBV5-6 with TRBJ2-7; no firm D call. CDR3 length: 13 amino acids. V lost 0 bases, J lost 3 bases, and 7 bases lay in between. Germline V lookup: CDR1 SGHDT, CDR2 YYEEEE. The chain's CDR3 is CASSLGASYEQYF. The CDR3 region has the DNA TGTGCCAGCAGCTTGGGGGCTAGCTACGAGCAGTACTTC.

This chain connects TRBV15 to TRBJ1-2; D is unresolved. Trimming pared 0 bases from V and 7 bases from J, leaving 6 bases between. The germline V gene has CDR1 LNHNV and CDR2 YYDKDF (reference sequence). This CDR3 has 12 residues. The CDR3 sequence is CATSRDGVGYTF. The CDR3 DNA follows: TGTGCCACCAGCAGAGATGGGGTTGGCTACACCTTC.

This chain connects TRBV7-9 to TRBJ2-7, with D tentatively TRBD1 or TRBD2 (5 bases each). The CDR3 contains 16 residues. Per the germline V gene, CDR1 is SEHNR and CDR2 is FQNEAQ (reference sequence). Trimming removed 2 bases at V and 1 base at J, with 15 bases between. CDR3 coding DNA: TGTGCCAGCAGCTTATTTCCCGGGGACCCTTCCTACGAGCAGTACTTC. Protein product: CASSLFPGDPSYEQYF.

In this sample, this clone turned up once. The same CDR3 arises from other DNA sequences in this sample as well. The chain links TRBV5-1 to TRBJ2-5; D is undetermined. This CDR3 comprises 11 residues. Germline CDR1 reads SGHRS; CDR2 reads YFSETQ. Trimming took 2 bases from V and 2 from J, leaving 1 base between them. The CDR3 is CASSLQETQYF. The CDR3 DNA reads as TGCGCCAGCAGCTTACAAGAGACCCAGTACTTC.

The chain is built from TRBV6-1 and TRBJ2-3; 11 bases align to TRBD2. The CDR3 length is 16 residues. V was clipped by 2 bases and J by 2 bases; unmatched bases: 3. Germline CDR1 reads MNHNS; CDR2 reads SASEGT. The CDR3 loop is CASSELAGGDTDTQYF. CDR3 in DNA: TGTGCCAGCAGTGAATTAGCGGGGGGGGACACAGATACGCAGTATTTT.

The gene calls are TRBV30 and TRBJ1-2; D unclear. Germline V gene sequence: CDR1 GTSNPN, CDR2 SVGIG (reference sequence). The CDR3 spans 11 residues. The V end lost 0 bases, the J end lost 8 bases, and 7 bases lay between the germline ends. DNA for the CDR3: TGTGCCTGGAGTGTAGGAAGCGGCTACACCTTC. Its protein is CAWSVGSGYTF.

The chain uses TRBV24-1 and TRBJ2-7; D perhaps matches TRBD2 (5 bases). The CDR3 consists of 15 residues. Per the germline V gene, CDR1 is KGHDR and CDR2 is SFDVKD. Trimming left V 0 bases short and J 1 base short, with 9 bases between. The CDR3 spells CATSDLSSSSYEQYF. The CDR3 coding sequence is TGTGCCACCAGTGATTTGTCTAGCTCATCCTACGAGCAGTACTTC.

This chain links TRBV6-4 with TRBJ1-2; D remains ambiguous. Trimming removed 6 bases at V and 5 bases at J, with 13 bases between. Germline lookup yields CDR1 MRHNA and CDR2 SNTAGT. This CDR3 region has 13 residues. The CDR3 DNA reads TGTGCCAGCAGCCAATTCGGCGGGTATGGCTACACCTTC. This sequence encodes CASSQFGGYGYTF.

The rearrangement uses TRBV11-3 and TRBJ2-5; 7 nucleotides agree with TRBD2. The V gene's germline CDR1 is SGHNT and CDR2 YENEEA. The V segment lost 0 bases and the J segment 5 bases; nucleotides outside the gene matches: 21. This CDR3 contains 20 residues. In nucleotides, the CDR3 is TGTGCCAGCAGCTTAGATCCGCGGTTGGGGCCGCGGGAGTTTGAGGAGACCCAGTACTTC. Translation gives CASSLDPRLGPREFEETQYF.

This sequence joins TRBV6-1 and TRBJ2-7; 7 positions agree with TRBD1. Trimming cost V 3 bases and J 4 bases; bases outside gene matches: 12. Germline loops: CDR1 MNHNS, CDR2 SASEGT. The CDR3 spans 16 residues. The CDR3 DNA sequence: TGTGCCAGCAGTGATCGGGCCGGGACAGAGGGGTACGAGCAGTACTTC. This codes for CASSDRAGTEGYEQYF.

This clone was seen a handful of times. This chain uses TRBV7-8 with TRBJ1-1; the D gene is possibly TRBD1 (5 bases). Germline CDR1 is SGHVS and CDR2 is FQNEAQ. The CDR3 loop spans 15 amino acids. Trimming removed 5 bases at V and 3 bases at J, with 16 bases between. Written as DNA, the CDR3 is TGTGCCAGCAGCGGAGAGGCTTCGGGGGACACTGAAGCTTTCTTT. It encodes CASSGEASGDTEAFF.